The 7 T cell receptor beta chains in this list originate from one sample, sequenced in a study of PD-1 blockade in classical Hodgkin lymphoma. Repertoires were generated with immunoSEQ multiplex PCR, while TCRdb's copy carries only in-frame clones and drops some. This sample has over 25,000 clones, with 80% to 90% found just once. Each of the patients experienced relapse following autologous stem cell transplantation, and their brentuximab vedotin exposure differed. From thawed PBMCs, magnetic negative selection was used to isolate the CD8+ T cells. The sample consisted of CD8+ T cells from blood, taken at baseline. Source of these receptors: a human donor with classical Hodgkin lymphoma.

For this clone: Relative to the germline gene, one junction end is altered; a read error may explain this. This chain links TRBV30 with TRBJ2-3; a weak D match, TRBD1 (6 bases). CDR1 is GTSNPN and CDR2 is SVGIG in the germline V gene (reference sequence). This CDR3 is 13 amino acids long. The DNA of the CDR3 is TGTGCCTGGAGTGTGGACAGCAAAGATACGCAGTATTTT. Its protein is CAWSVDSKDTQYF.

The chain joins TRBV4-2 to TRBJ1-4; TRBD1 is a possible D gene (5 bases). CDR3 size: 15 residues. The V end was cut by 0 bases, the J end by 0 bases, with 5 bases between. In germline, CDR1 is LGHNA, CDR2 YNFKEQ. CDR3 sequence: CASSQDRATNEKLFF. Written as DNA, the CDR3 is TGTGCCAGCAGCCAAGACAGGGCAACTAATGAAAAACTGTTTTTT.

This clone was recorded once. The chain recombines TRBV4-1 with TRBJ1-1; D gene ambiguous. V shed 1 base and J shed 1 base, with 7 bases lying between them. The CDR3 length is 14 residues. Germline V gives CDR1 MGHRA, CDR2 YSYEKL. CDR3 DNA sequence: TGCGCCAGCAGCCAAGTTGGGGAGAACACTGAAGCTTTCTTT. Encoded protein: CASSQVGENTEAFF.

The rearrangement uses TRBV13 and TRBJ2-7; no reliable D call. V shed 2 bases and J shed 0 bases, with 5 bases lying between them. Per germline, CDR1 PRHDT and CDR2 FYEKMQ (reference sequence). This CDR3 is built from 13 residues. The CDR3 coding sequence is TGTGCCAGCAGCTTACCTAGCTCCTACGAGCAGTACTTC. Its protein product is CASSLPSSYEQYF.

The J gene is TRBJ1-1, the V gene TRBV5-1; D not resolved. Trimming pared 0 bases from V and 1 base from J, leaving 4 bases between. The CDR3 runs to 13 residues. CDR1 SGHRS and CDR2 YFSETQ come from the germline V gene. The chain's CDR3 is CASSLEGNTEAFF. CDR3 in DNA: TGCGCCAGCAGCTTGGAGGGGAACACTGAAGCTTTCTTT.

The chain is built from TRBV30 and TRBJ2-1; the D is unclear. Per the germline V gene, CDR1 is GTSNPN and CDR2 is SVGIG (reference sequence). The CDR3 is 15 amino acids. V was shortened by 2 bases and J by 1 base, with 12 bases between the two germline ends. CDR3 in DNA: TGTGCCTGGAGTTCCGCAGGAAAATCCTACAATGAGCAGTTCTTC. Amino acids: CAWSSAGKSYNEQFF.

This clone turned up a few times. The chain has TRBV4-2 and TRBJ1-2, with TRBD1 matching over 9 bases. This CDR3 is built from 15 residues. V gave up 4 bases and J gave up 1 base; unmatched junction bases: 4. Germline-derived CDR1 and CDR2 are LGHNA and YNFKEQ. CDR3 sequence reads: CASSPWTGDNYGYTF. The CDR3 nucleotides read TGTGCCAGCAGCCCTTGGACAGGGGATAACTATGGCTACACCTTC.